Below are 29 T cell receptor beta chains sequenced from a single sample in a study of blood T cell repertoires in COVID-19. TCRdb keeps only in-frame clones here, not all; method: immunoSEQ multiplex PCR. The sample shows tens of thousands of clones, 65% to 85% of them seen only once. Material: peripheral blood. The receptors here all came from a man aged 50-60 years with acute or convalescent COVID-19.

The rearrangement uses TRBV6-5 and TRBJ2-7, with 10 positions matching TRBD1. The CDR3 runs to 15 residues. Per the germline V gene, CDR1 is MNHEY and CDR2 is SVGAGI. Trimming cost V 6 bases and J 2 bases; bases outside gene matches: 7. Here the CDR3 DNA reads TGTGCCAGCAGCCTGGACAGGGGGAACACCTACGAGCAGTACTTC. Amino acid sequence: CASSLDRGNTYEQYF.

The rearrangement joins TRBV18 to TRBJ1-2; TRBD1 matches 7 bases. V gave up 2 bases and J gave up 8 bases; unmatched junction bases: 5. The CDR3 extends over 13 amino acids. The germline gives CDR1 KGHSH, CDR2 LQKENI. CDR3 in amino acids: CASSPSQGIGYTF. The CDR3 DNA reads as TGTGCCAGCTCACCATCACAGGGGATCGGCTACACCTTC.

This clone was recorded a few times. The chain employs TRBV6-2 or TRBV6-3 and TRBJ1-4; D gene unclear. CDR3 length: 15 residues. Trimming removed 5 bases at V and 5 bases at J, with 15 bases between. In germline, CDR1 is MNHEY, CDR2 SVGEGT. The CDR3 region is CASSRPGSTNEKLFF. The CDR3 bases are TGTGCCAGCAGTCGTCCGGGATCCACCAATGAAAAACTGTTTTTT.

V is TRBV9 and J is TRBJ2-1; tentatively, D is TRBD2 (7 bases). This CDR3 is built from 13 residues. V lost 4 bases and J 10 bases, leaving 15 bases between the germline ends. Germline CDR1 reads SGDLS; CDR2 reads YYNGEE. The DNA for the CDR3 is TGTGCCAGCAGCAAGGGGGGGGTAGCGGAGCAGTTCTTC. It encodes CASSKGGVAEQFF.

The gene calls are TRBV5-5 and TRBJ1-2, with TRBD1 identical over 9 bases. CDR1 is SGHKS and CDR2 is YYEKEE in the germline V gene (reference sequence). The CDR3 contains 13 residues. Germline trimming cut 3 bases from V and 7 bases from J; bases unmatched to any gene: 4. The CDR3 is CASSYGQGSGYTF. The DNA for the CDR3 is TGTGCCAGCAGCTACGGACAGGGGAGTGGCTACACCTTC.

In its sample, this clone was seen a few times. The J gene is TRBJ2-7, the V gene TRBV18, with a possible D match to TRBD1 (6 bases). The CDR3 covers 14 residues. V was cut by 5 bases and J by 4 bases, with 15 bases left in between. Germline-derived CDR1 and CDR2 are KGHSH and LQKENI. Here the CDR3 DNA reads TGTGCCAGCTCAGCCCCGGGACACCCTTACGAGCAGTACTTC. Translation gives CASSAPGHPYEQYF.

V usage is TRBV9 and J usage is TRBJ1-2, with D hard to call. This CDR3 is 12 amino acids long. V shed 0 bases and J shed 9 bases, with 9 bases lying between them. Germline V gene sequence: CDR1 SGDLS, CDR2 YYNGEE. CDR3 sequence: CASSVVSESYTF. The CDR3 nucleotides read TGTGCCAGCAGCGTAGTAAGTGAGAGCTACACCTTC.

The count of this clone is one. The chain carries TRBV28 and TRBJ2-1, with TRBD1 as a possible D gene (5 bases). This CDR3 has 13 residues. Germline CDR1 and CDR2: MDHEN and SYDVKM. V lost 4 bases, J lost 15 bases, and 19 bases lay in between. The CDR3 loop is CASSYTERRGPFF. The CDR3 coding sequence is TGTGCCAGCAGTTACACGGAACGAAGGGGCCCGTTCTTC.

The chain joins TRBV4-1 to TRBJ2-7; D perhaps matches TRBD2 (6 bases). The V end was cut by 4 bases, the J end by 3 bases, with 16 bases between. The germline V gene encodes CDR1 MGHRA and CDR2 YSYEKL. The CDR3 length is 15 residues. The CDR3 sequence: CASSLSGGNSYEQYF. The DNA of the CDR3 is TGCGCCAGCAGCCTTAGTGGGGGGAACAGCTACGAGCAGTACTTC.

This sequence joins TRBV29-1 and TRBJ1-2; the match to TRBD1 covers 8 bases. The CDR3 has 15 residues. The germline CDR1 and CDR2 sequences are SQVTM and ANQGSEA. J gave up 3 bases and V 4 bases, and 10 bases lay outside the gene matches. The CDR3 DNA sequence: TGCAGCGTTGCCCCCGTGGACAGGGCTTACTATGGCTACACCTTC. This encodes CSVAPVDRAYYGYTF.

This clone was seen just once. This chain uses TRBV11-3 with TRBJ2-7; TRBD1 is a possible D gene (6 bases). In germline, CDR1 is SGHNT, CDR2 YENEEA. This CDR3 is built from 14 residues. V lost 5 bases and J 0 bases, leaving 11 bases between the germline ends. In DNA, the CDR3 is TGTGCCAGCAGCGCCACAGGGAACTCCTACGAGCAGTACTTC. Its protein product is CASSATGNSYEQYF.

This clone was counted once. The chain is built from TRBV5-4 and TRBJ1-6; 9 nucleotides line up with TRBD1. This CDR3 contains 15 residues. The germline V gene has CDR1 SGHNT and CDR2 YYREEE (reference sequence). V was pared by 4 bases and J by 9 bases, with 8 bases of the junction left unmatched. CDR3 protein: CASSIPGQGASPLHF. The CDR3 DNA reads TGTGCCAGCAGCATACCGGGACAGGGTGCTTCACCCCTCCACTTT.

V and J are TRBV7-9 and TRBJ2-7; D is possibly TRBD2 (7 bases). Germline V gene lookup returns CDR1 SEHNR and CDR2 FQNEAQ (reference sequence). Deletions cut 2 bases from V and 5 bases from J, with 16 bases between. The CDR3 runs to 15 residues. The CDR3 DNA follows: TGTGCCAGCAGCTTAAAAGGGGGGGCGGAGCACGAGCAGTACTTC. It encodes CASSLKGGAEHEQYF. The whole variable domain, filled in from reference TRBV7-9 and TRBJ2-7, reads DTGVSQNPRHKITKRGQNVTFRCDPISEHNRLYWYRQTLGQGPEFLTYFQNEAQLEKSRLLSDRFSAERPKGSFSTLEIQRTEQGDSAMYLCASSLKGGAEHEQYFGPGTRLTVT.

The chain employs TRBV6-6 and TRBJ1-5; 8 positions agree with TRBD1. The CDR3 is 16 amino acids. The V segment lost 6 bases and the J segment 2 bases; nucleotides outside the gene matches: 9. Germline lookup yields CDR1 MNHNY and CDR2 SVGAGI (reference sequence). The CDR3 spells CASSPGQGGGNQPQHF. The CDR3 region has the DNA TGTGCCAGCAGCCCCGGACAGGGTGGGGGCAATCAGCCCCAGCATTTT.

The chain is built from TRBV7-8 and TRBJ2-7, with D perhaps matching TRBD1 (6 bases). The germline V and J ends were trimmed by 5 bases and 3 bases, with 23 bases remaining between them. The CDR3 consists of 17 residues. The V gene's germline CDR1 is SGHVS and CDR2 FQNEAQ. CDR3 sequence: CASSTRTSGSRGYEQYF. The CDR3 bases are TGTGCCAGCAGCACAAGGACGTCGGGCTCCAGGGGCTACGAGCAGTACTTC. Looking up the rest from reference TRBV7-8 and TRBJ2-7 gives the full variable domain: GAGVSQSPRYKVAKRGQDVALRCDPISGHVSLFWYQQALGQGPEFLTYFQNEAQLDKSGLPSDRFFAERPEGSVSTLKIQRTQQEDSAVYLCASSTRTSGSRGYEQYFGPGTRLTVT.

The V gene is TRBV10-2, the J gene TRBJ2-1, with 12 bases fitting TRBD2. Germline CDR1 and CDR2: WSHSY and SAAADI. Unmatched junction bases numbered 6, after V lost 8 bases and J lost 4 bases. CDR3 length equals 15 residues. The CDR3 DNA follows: TGCGCCAGCGGGGCTAGCGGGAGGGCGTACAATGAGCAGTTCTTC. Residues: CASGASGRAYNEQFF.

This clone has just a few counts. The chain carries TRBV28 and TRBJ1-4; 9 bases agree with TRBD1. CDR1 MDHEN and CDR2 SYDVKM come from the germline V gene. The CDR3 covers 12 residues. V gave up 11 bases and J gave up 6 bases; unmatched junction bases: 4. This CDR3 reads CASGTGYEKLFF. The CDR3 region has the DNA TGTGCCTCCGGGACAGGGTATGAAAAACTGTTTTTT.

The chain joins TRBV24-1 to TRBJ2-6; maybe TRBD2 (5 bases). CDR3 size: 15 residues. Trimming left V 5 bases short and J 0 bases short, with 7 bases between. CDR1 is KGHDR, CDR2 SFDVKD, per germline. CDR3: CATSASGSGANVLTF. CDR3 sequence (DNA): TGTGCCACCAGTGCAAGCGGCTCTGGGGCCAACGTCCTGACTTTC.

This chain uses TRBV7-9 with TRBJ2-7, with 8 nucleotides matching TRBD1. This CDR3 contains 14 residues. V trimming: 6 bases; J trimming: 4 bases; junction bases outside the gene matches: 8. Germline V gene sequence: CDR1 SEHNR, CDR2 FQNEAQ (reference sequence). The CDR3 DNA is TGTGCCAGCAGTACGACAGGGGATCAATACGAGCAGTACTTC. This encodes CASSTTGDQYEQYF.

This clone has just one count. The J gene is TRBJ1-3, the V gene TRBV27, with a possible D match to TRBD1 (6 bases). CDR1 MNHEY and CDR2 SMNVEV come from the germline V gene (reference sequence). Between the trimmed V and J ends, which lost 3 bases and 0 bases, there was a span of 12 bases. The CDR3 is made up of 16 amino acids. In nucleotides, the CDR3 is TGTGCCAGCAGTTTCAAAAGGGGGATCTCTGGAAACACCATATATTTT. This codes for CASSFKRGISGNTIYF.

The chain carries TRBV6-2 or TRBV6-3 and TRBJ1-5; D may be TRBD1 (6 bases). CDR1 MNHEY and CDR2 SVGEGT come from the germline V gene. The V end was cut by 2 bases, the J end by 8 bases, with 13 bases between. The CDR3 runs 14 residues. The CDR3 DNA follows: TGTGCCAGCAGTTACGGTGGGGGGGGCAAGCCCCAGCATTTT. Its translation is CASSYGGGGKPQHF.

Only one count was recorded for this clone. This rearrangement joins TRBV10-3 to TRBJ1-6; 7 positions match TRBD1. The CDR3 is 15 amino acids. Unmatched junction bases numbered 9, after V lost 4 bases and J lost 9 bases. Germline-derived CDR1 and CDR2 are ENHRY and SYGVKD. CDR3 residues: CAISGSGQKGSPLHF. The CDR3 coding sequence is TGTGCCATCAGTGGTTCGGGACAGAAGGGTTCACCCCTCCACTTT.

As DNA, the CDR3 is TGTGCCGGACCAGGGGTCCCTAGGCCCGGGGAGCTGTTTTTT. It translates to CAGPGVPRPGELFF. The chain uses TRBV6-5 and TRBJ2-2; tentative D call: TRBD1 (6 bases). With 11 bases removed from V and 6 bases from J, the gap between germline ends came to 19 bases. Germline-derived CDR1 and CDR2 are MNHEY and SVGAGI. The CDR3 extends over 14 amino acids.

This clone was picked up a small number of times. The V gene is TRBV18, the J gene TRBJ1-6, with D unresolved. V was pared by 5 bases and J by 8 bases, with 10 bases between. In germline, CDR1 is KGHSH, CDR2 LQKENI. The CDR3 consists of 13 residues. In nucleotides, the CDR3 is TGTGCCAGCTCAGTCACCCGGGATTCACCCCTCCACTTT. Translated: CASSVTRDSPLHF.

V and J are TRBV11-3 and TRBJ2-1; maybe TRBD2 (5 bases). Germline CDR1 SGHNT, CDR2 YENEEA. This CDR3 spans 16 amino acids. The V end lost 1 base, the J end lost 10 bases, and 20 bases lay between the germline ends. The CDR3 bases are TGTGCCAGCAGCTTAGGTTTCGGACCCATAGCGCCCGAGCAGTTCTTC. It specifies CASSLGFGPIAPEQFF.

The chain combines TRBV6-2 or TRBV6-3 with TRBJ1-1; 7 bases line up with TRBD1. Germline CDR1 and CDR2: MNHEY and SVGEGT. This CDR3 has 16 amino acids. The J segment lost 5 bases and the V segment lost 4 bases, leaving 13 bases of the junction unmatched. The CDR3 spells CASSSGQLFRGTEAFF. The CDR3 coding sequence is TGTGCCAGCAGTTCCGGACAGCTTTTCAGGGGGACTGAAGCTTTCTTT.

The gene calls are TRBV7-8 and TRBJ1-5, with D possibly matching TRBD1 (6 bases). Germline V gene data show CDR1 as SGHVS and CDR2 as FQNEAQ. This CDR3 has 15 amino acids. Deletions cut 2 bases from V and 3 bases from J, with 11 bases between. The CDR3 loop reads CASSLYRDNNQPQHF. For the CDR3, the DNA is TGTGCCAGCAGCTTATATCGGGACAACAATCAGCCCCAGCATTTT. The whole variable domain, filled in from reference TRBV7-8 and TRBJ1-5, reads GAGVSQSPRYKVAKRGQDVALRCDPISGHVSLFWYQQALGQGPEFLTYFQNEAQLDKSGLPSDRFFAERPEGSVSTLKIQRTQQEDSAVYLCASSLYRDNNQPQHFGDGTRLSIL.

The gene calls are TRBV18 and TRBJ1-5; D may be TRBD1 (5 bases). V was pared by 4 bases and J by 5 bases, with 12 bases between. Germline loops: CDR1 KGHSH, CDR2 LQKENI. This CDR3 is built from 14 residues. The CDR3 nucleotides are TGTGCCAGCTCACGGCAGGGCAGCGATCAGCCCCAGCATTTT. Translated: CASSRQGSDQPQHF.

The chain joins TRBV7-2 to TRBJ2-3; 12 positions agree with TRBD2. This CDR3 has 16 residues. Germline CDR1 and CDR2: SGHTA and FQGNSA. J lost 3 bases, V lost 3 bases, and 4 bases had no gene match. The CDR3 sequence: CASSLETSGGTDTQYF. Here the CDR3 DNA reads TGTGCCAGCAGCTTGGAAACTAGCGGGGGGACAGATACGCAGTATTTT.